The 26 T cell receptor beta chains below were found in one sample sequenced in a study of cytomegalovirus exposure and HLA in healthy donors. This table comes from immunoSEQ multiplex PCR, and its TCRdb copy is limited to in-frame clones, with some not included. The sample has some 110,000 clones; approximately 90% are singletons. Sequences were obtained from PBMCs. The source is a woman between 18 and 29 years old in good health and CMV-seropositive.

The J gene is TRBJ2-7, the V gene TRBV13, with D uncertain. Germline V gives CDR1 PRHDT, CDR2 FYEKMQ (reference sequence). The CDR3 sequence is 11 residues long. V was cut by 0 bases and J by 7 bases, with 4 bases left in between. The CDR3 sequence is CASSLGGEQYF. Written as DNA, the CDR3 is TGTGCCAGCAGCTTAGGCGGGGAGCAGTACTTC.

The chain carries TRBV28 and TRBJ1-5, with TRBD1 as a possible D gene (6 bases). This CDR3 comprises 14 residues. The V end lost 2 bases, the J end lost 6 bases, and 11 bases lay between the germline ends. Germline values: CDR1 MDHEN, CDR2 SYDVKM. The chain's CDR3 is CASSLRGGGQPQHF. CDR3 DNA sequence: TGTGCCAGCAGTTTAAGGGGGGGAGGTCAGCCCCAGCATTTT.

The chain links TRBV6-5 to TRBJ2-3; D not certain. The V gene's germline CDR1 is MNHEY and CDR2 SVGAGI. The CDR3 consists of 11 residues. V was clipped by 7 bases and J by 3 bases, with 5 bases between them. This CDR3 reads CASIGTDTQYF. The CDR3 DNA sequence: TGTGCCAGCATCGGGACAGATACGCAGTATTTT.

The chain uses TRBV19 and TRBJ2-6; 8 nucleotides line up with TRBD2. This CDR3 is built from 17 residues. Germline assignment: CDR1 LNHDA and CDR2 SQIVND (reference sequence). V shed 5 bases and J 0 bases; nucleotides not matched to a gene: 6. Here the CDR3 DNA reads TGTGCCAGTAGTGCTCTAGCGGGCTTCTCTGGGGCCAACGTCCTGACTTTC. Its protein product is CASSALAGFSGANVLTF.

The V call is TRBV11-2, the J call TRBJ2-5; D possibly corresponds to TRBD1 (6 bases). V was clipped by 1 base and J by 5 bases, with 11 bases between them. This CDR3 is 14 amino acids long. CDR1 is SGHAT, CDR2 FQNNGV, per germline. CDR3 protein: CASSLGRGSETQYF. CDR3 sequence (DNA): TGTGCCAGCAGCTTAGGCAGGGGTTCTGAGACCCAGTACTTC.

The V gene is TRBV18, the J gene TRBJ1-4, with D tentatively TRBD1 (5 bases). Trimming took 4 bases from V and 3 from J, leaving 12 bases between them. The CDR3 runs 15 residues. Germline V gene data show CDR1 as KGHSH and CDR2 as LQKENI. Here the CDR3 reads CASSRSQGANEKLFF. CDR3 sequence (DNA): TGTGCCAGCTCACGAAGTCAGGGTGCTAATGAAAAACTGTTTTTT.

This clone was observed a single time. The CDR3 region is CAGQGENTEAFF. CDR3 coding DNA: TGTGCCGGCCAGGGCGAGAACACTGAAGCTTTCTTT. The chain couples TRBV25-1 to TRBJ1-1; D may be TRBD1 (5 bases). The germline V gene has CDR1 MGHDK and CDR2 SYGVNS. The CDR3 is made up of 12 amino acids. Deletions cut 11 bases from V and 1 base from J, with 11 bases between.

This chain joins TRBV27 and TRBJ2-2; no firm D call. This CDR3 spans 14 amino acids. Trimming pared 8 bases from V and 3 bases from J, leaving 13 bases between. The germline V gene encodes CDR1 MNHEY and CDR2 SMNVEV (reference sequence). This chain's CDR3 is CASSQTFYTGELFF. CDR3 in DNA: TGTGCCAGCTCCCAGACTTTCTACACCGGGGAGCTGTTTTTT.

Here the CDR3 reads CASSHPTGDSGNTIYF. CDR3 coding DNA: TGCGCCAGCAGCCATCCGACAGGAGACTCTGGAAACACCATATATTTT. The rearrangement joins TRBV4-1 to TRBJ1-3; D perhaps matches TRBD1 (6 bases). This CDR3 region has 16 residues. CDR1 is MGHRA and CDR2 is YSYEKL in the germline V gene. V gave up 3 bases and J gave up 0 bases, with 12 bases separating them.

The chain recombines TRBV28 with TRBJ2-7; 14 nucleotides line up with TRBD2. Germline V gene lookup returns CDR1 MDHEN and CDR2 SYDVKM. The CDR3 totals 18 residues. Unmatched junction bases numbered 17, after V lost 8 bases and J lost 5 bases. The CDR3 DNA is TGTGCCAGCGCTCGAGTCCCGGGACTAGCGGGAGACCAACACGAGCAGTACTTC. Its translation: CASARVPGLAGDQHEQYF.

This chain connects TRBV15 to TRBJ2-7; TRBD2 matches 8 bases. J gave up 3 bases and V 6 bases, and 10 bases lay outside the gene matches. This CDR3 contains 15 residues. The V gene's germline CDR1 is LNHNV and CDR2 YYDKDF (reference sequence). In DNA, the CDR3 is TGTGCCACCAGTAAAAGATCAGCGGGAGTCTACGAGCAGTACTTC. This sequence encodes CATSKRSAGVYEQYF.

The chain uses TRBV5-6 and TRBJ2-7; D gene unclear. Germline-derived CDR1 and CDR2 are SGHDT and YYEEEE. The CDR3 has 9 residues. The V end was cut by 4 bases, the J end by 6 bases, with 2 bases between. CDR3 nucleotides: TGTGCCAGCAGCCGCGAGCAGTACTTC. This sequence encodes CASSREQYF.

The chain couples TRBV10-1 to TRBJ1-1; perhaps TRBD1 as D (5 bases). This CDR3 has 14 amino acids. V was cut by 3 bases and J by 4 bases, with 12 bases left in between. Germline CDR1 reads WNHNN; CDR2 reads SYGVQD (reference sequence). In DNA form, the CDR3 reads TGCGCCAGCAGTGACTCGGAAGGGGTCACTGAAGCTTTCTTT. This encodes CASSDSEGVTEAFF.

The gene calls are TRBV15 and TRBJ2-2, with D hard to call. This CDR3 region has 13 residues. V lost 0 bases, J lost 5 bases, and 4 bases lay in between. The germline V gene has CDR1 LNHNV and CDR2 YYDKDF (reference sequence). CDR3 bases: TGTGCCACCAGCAGAGATCAAACCGGGGAGCTGTTTTTT. Translating it yields CATSRDQTGELFF. The full variable domain, completed using reference TRBV15 and TRBJ2-2, is DAMVIQNPRYQVTQFGKPVTLSCSQTLNHNVMYWYQQKSSQAPKLLFHYYDKDFNNEADTPDNFQSRRPNTSFCFLDIRSPGLGDTAMYLCATSRDQTGELFFGEGSRLTVL.

The chain carries TRBV12-5 and TRBJ2-5; 7 bases align to TRBD2. The CDR3 spans 15 residues. V gave up 6 bases and J gave up 5 bases; unmatched junction bases: 12. CDR1 is LGHNT and CDR2 is FRNRAP in the germline V gene. As DNA, the CDR3 is TGTGCTAGTGGCAACCCGCGGGGAGGGCGGGAGACCCAGTACTTC. Its translation is CASGNPRGGRETQYF.

The chain is built from TRBV6-1 and TRBJ1-1; D is possibly TRBD1 (6 bases). Germline loops: CDR1 MNHNS, CDR2 SASEGT. The CDR3 extends over 12 amino acids. The CDR3 nucleotides read TGTGCTTACCGGGACACTAACACTGAAGCTTTCTTT. This codes for CAYRDTNTEAFF.

V usage is TRBV5-4 and J usage is TRBJ1-3; D gene unclear. The CDR3 is 12 amino acids. Germline V gene data show CDR1 as SGHNT and CDR2 as YYREEE (reference sequence). Trimming cost V 4 bases and J 3 bases, with 5 bases left between them. Here the CDR3 DNA reads TGTGCCAGCAGCCAGGATGGAAACACCATATATTTT. Protein sequence: CASSQDGNTIYF.

This chain connects TRBV7-3 to TRBJ2-1; D is ambiguous. Trimming cost V 2 bases and J 5 bases, with 7 bases left between them. Germline-derived CDR1 and CDR2 are SGHTA and FQGTGA. The CDR3 covers 13 residues. The CDR3 nucleotides read TGTGCCAGCAGCTTAGAGCCAAACAATGAGCAGTTCTTC. Its translation: CASSLEPNNEQFF.

This chain joins TRBV7-8 and TRBJ2-1, with D unclear. CDR1 is SGHVS, CDR2 FQNEAQ, per germline. V shed 1 base and J shed 0 bases, with 10 bases lying between them. The CDR3 contains 16 residues. Here the CDR3 DNA reads TGTGCCAGCAGCTTAGTCGGCGGTGGCTCCTACAATGAGCAGTTCTTC. Its protein product is CASSLVGGGSYNEQFF.

The V and J genes are TRBV7-2 and TRBJ1-5; weak D call: TRBD1 (5 bases). The CDR3 runs to 11 residues. Germline-derived CDR1 and CDR2 are SGHTA and FQGNSA. The V gene lost 6 bases and the J gene lost 11 bases, with 11 bases spanning the gap. CDR3 protein: CASSWGGAQHF. The CDR3 DNA sequence: TGTGCCAGCAGTTGGGGGGGGGCCCAGCATTTT.

V usage is TRBV28 and J usage is TRBJ1-1, with TRBD1 identical over 8 bases. V lost 4 bases to trimming and J lost 4 bases; unmatched junction nucleotides: 5. The germline V gene has CDR1 MDHEN and CDR2 SYDVKM. The CDR3 runs 14 residues. CDR3 coding DNA: TGTGCCAGCAGTTCGGCAGGGGGCGGCACTGAAGCTTTCTTT. It translates to CASSSAGGGTEAFF.

The chain has TRBV11-3 and TRBJ2-3; 15 bases are a match to TRBD2. V shed 4 bases and J 5 bases; nucleotides not matched to a gene: 10. CDR1 and CDR2 (germline): SGHNT, YENEEA. The CDR3 has 18 residues. This CDR3 reads CASSWTSGRVFFGDTQYF. In nucleotides, the CDR3 is TGTGCCAGCAGCTGGACTAGCGGGAGGGTCTTTTTCGGAGATACGCAGTATTTT.

The chain combines TRBV19 with TRBJ1-4; 9 bases align to TRBD1. This CDR3 region has 15 residues. The germline V gene encodes CDR1 LNHDA and CDR2 SQIVND (reference sequence). The ends lost 5 bases at V and 5 bases at J; junction bases unmatched: 6. CDR3 in amino acids: CASSLGTGRNEKLFF. The CDR3 bases are TGTGCCAGTAGTCTCGGGACAGGGCGAAATGAAAAACTGTTTTTT.

The rearrangement uses TRBV18 and TRBJ2-5; no clear D. Trimming took 0 bases from V and 5 from J, leaving 10 bases between them. The germline V gene has CDR1 KGHSH and CDR2 LQKENI. The CDR3 is 14 residues long. The CDR3 DNA sequence: TGTGCCAGCTCACCACCGATAGATCGGGAGACCCAGTACTTC. It yields the protein CASSPPIDRETQYF.

J is TRBJ1-2 and V is TRBV4-1; 11 positions match TRBD1. Germline trimming cut 4 bases from V and 8 bases from J; bases unmatched to any gene: 9. The CDR3 is 15 residues long. CDR1 MGHRA and CDR2 YSYEKL come from the germline V gene. CDR3: CASSPPDRGLGGYTF. DNA of the CDR3: TGCGCCAGCAGCCCCCCGGACAGGGGGCTCGGGGGCTACACCTTC.

In regard to this clone: A junction boundary mismatches the germline segment, possibly from a read error. This sequence joins TRBV7-7 and TRBJ1-6; D unresolved. The germline V gene encodes CDR1 SSHAT and CDR2 FNYEAQ (reference sequence). The CDR3 sequence is 13 residues long. CDR3 DNA: TGTGCTAGCAGCTTAGGCCAGCGTTCACCCCTCCACTTT. This gives the protein CASSLGQRSPLHF.